These 22 T cell receptor beta chains came from one sample sequenced in a study of response to subunit inactivated influenza vaccine. One entry per CDR3 protein, called by TCRdb with MiXCR from the RT-PCR reads. This sample has 500,000 to 600,000 distinct CDR3 sequences, with 13% to 15% found just once. The starting material was PBMCs from blood, obtained roughly 12 days after vaccination. Receptor source: a man aged 45-60 years who received an inactivated influenza vaccine.

This clonotype turned up a few times. This sequence joins TRBV7-2 and TRBJ1-2; tentative D call: TRBD1 (5 bases). This CDR3 has 14 amino acids. The germline gives CDR1 SGHTA, CDR2 FQGNSA. V was pared by 1 base and J by 8 bases, with 14 bases between. CDR3 DNA sequence: TGTGCCAGCAGCTTAGTTGCGGCAGGGATCGGCTACACCTTC. Encoded protein: CASSLVAAGIGYTF. Looking up the rest from reference TRBV7-2 and TRBJ1-2 gives the full variable domain: GAGVSQSPSNKVTEKGKDVELRCDPISGHTALYWYRQSLGQGLEFLIYFQGNSAPDKSGLPSDRFSAERTGGSVSTLTIQRTQQEDSAVYLCASSLVAAGIGYTFGSGTRLTVV.

This clonotype occurred a few times. The gene calls are TRBV28 and TRBJ2-3, with D hard to call. From germline, CDR1 is MDHEN and CDR2 SYDVKM. This CDR3 is built from 16 residues. The V end was cut by 2 bases, the J end by 1 base, with 13 bases between. The CDR3 loop is CASSLSPSYGTDTQYF. CDR3 nucleotides: TGTGCCAGCAGTTTAAGCCCCTCTTACGGCACAGATACGCAGTATTTT.

V and J are TRBV19 and TRBJ2-2; the match to TRBD2 covers 8 bases. CDR3 length: 15 residues. The germline CDR1 and CDR2 sequences are LNHDA and SQIVND (reference sequence). J lost 5 bases, V lost 5 bases, and 7 bases had no gene match. The CDR3 here is CASSSGVAGTGELFF. CDR3 nucleotides: TGTGCCAGTAGTTCCGGGGTAGCGGGAACCGGGGAGCTGTTTTTT.

This chain joins TRBV2 and TRBJ1-1, with TRBD1 as a possible D gene (5 bases). Deletions cut 5 bases from V and 4 bases from J, with 11 bases between. The CDR3 length is 13 residues. CDR1 and CDR2 from the germline V gene are SNHLY and FYNNEI. The CDR3 DNA is TGTGCCAGCAGTCTCGGGGCCTTCACTGAAGCTTTCTTT. This gives the protein CASSLGAFTEAFF.

This chain uses TRBV10-3 with TRBJ2-1; 13 positions match TRBD2. The V segment lost 3 bases and the J segment 9 bases; nucleotides outside the gene matches: 8. Germline CDR1 is ENHRY and CDR2 is SYGVKD. This CDR3 contains 16 residues. CDR3 sequence (DNA): TGTGCCATCAGTGATGCGCTGGGACTAGCGGGAATTGAGCAGTTCTTC. This gives the protein CAISDALGLAGIEQFF.

This clonotype appeared once. The gene calls are TRBV10-2 and TRBJ1-6; D uncertain. The length of the CDR3 is 15 residues. Trimming stripped 6 bases from V and 8 bases from J, with 17 bases between. Germline assignment: CDR1 WSHSY and CDR2 SAAADI. The CDR3 DNA sequence: TGCGCCAGCAGATTTGCCGGTCCCCGGGATTCACCCCTCCACTTT. Translation gives CASRFAGPRDSPLHF.

The rearrangement links TRBV30 to TRBJ2-2; maybe TRBD2 (5 bases). CDR1 and CDR2 from the germline V gene are GTSNPN and SVGIG (reference sequence). The CDR3 length is 17 residues. Trimming removed 6 bases at V and 0 bases at J, with 20 bases between. CDR3 nucleotide sequence: TGTGCCTGTATACCCTCGGGCGGACTTTCGAACACCGGGGAGCTGTTTTTT. Encoded protein: CACIPSGGLSNTGELFF.

This clonotype was counted a few times. The V and J genes are TRBV7-8 and TRBJ2-1, with 8 bases that match TRBD2. Germline CDR1 and CDR2: SGHVS and FQNEAQ. After removal of 7 bases from V and 3 bases from J, the junction contained 11 bases not matched to a gene. The CDR3 is made up of 16 amino acids. This CDR3 reads CASTPSFSGVYNEQFF. The CDR3, as DNA: TGTGCCAGCACCCCCTCATTTAGCGGGGTCTACAATGAGCAGTTCTTC.

This chain uses TRBV5-1 with TRBJ1-4; D may be TRBD1 (6 bases). Germline-derived CDR1 and CDR2 are SGHRS and YFSETQ. The CDR3 length is 15 residues. Trimming shortened V by 5 bases and J by 8 bases, and 19 bases separated the two germline ends. The CDR3, as DNA: TGCGCCAGCAGTCAAGAAACAGGGAATGAGGAAAAACTGTTTTTT. It specifies CASSQETGNEEKLFF.

This clonotype was counted a few times. In DNA, the CDR3 is TGTGCCAGCAGCTTAGATTCCGAGACCCAGTACTTC. Its translation: CASSLDSETQYF. The rearrangement links TRBV7-9 to TRBJ2-5; D gene ambiguous. V lost 1 base to trimming and J lost 5 bases, with 5 bases between them. CDR1 is SEHNR and CDR2 is FQNEAQ in the germline V gene (reference sequence). This CDR3 comprises 12 residues.

The CDR3 reads CASSQETTATNEKLFF. CDR3 nucleotides: TGTGCCAGCAGCCAAGAAACTACCGCAACTAATGAAAAACTGTTTTTT. The chain uses TRBV4-2 and TRBJ1-4; D unresolved. The CDR3 is 16 amino acids. Germline CDR1 LGHNA, CDR2 YNFKEQ. V was shortened by 0 bases and J by 0 bases, with 8 bases between the two germline ends.

This clonotype was seen at least ten times. V is TRBV10-3 and J is TRBJ2-3; 9 bases are shared with TRBD2. The CDR3 is 17 residues long. From germline, CDR1 is ENHRY and CDR2 SYGVKD. Trimming cost V 0 bases and J 7 bases; bases outside gene matches: 11. CDR3 nucleotide sequence: TGTGCCATCAGTGAGTCGACTTTGCGGGAGGGCCGAAATACGCAGTATTTT. Its translation: CAISESTLREGRNTQYF.

This clonotype was detected ten times or more. The rearrangement joins TRBV7-3 to TRBJ2-1, with 11 nucleotides matching TRBD2. V shed 5 bases, J shed 0 bases, and the junction held 6 bases outside the gene matches. The CDR3 runs 17 residues. Germline CDR1 and CDR2: SGHTA and FQGTGA. The CDR3 loop reads CASSPGTSGSSYNEQFF. The CDR3 coding sequence is TGTGCCAGCAGCCCCGGGACTAGCGGTAGCTCCTACAATGAGCAGTTCTTC.

This chain connects TRBV5-4 to TRBJ2-2; 8 bases align to TRBD1. V shed 2 bases, J shed 4 bases, and the junction held 7 bases outside the gene matches. Germline assignment: CDR1 SGHNT and CDR2 YYREEE (reference sequence). The CDR3 is 16 residues long. The DNA for the CDR3 is TGTGCCAGCAGCTTCTCCGGGACAGGCTTCACCGGGGAGCTGTTTTTT. Translation: CASSFSGTGFTGELFF. The full variable domain, with the rest looked up from reference TRBV5-4 and TRBJ2-2, is ETGVTQSPTHLIKTRGQQVTLRCSSQSGHNTVSWYQQALGQGPQFIFQYYREEENGRGNFPPRFSGLQFPNYSSELNVNALELDDSALYLCASSFSGTGFTGELFFGEGSRLTVL.

The CDR3 coding sequence is TGTGCCAGCAGTGACAGGGCGGCCCAGTACTTC. Protein sequence: CASSDRAAQYF. The rearrangement uses TRBV28 and TRBJ2-5, with 7 positions matching TRBD1. This CDR3 is 11 amino acids long. In germline, CDR1 is MDHEN, CDR2 SYDVKM. The trim removed 5 bases at V and 9 bases at J, leaving 3 bases unmatched.

The CDR3, as DNA: TGTGCCAGCAGCCAAGTTGCGGCAGGGCATTCACCCCTCCACTTT. Translating it yields CASSQVAAGHSPLHF. The chain couples TRBV3-1 to TRBJ1-6, with TRBD1 as a possible D gene (5 bases). CDR1 and CDR2 (germline): LGHDT, YNNKEL (reference sequence). V was trimmed by 1 base and J by 8 bases, leaving 12 bases between them. The CDR3 is 15 residues long.

The table lists this clonotype with a few counts. The DNA for the CDR3 is TGTGCCAGCTCACCTCTACAGGGAGAGAGTCCCGGGGAGCTGTTTTTT. Its translation: CASSPLQGESPGELFF. The V call is TRBV18, the J call TRBJ2-2; D is perhaps TRBD1 (6 bases). The CDR3 runs 16 residues. The V end was cut by 3 bases, the J end by 6 bases, with 17 bases between. Germline assignment: CDR1 KGHSH and CDR2 LQKENI.

This chain uses TRBV7-9 with TRBJ2-1; TRBD1 agrees at 7 bases. CDR3 length: 14 amino acids. Germline V gene lookup returns CDR1 SEHNR and CDR2 FQNEAQ (reference sequence). The trim removed 5 bases at V and 8 bases at J, leaving 9 bases unmatched. CDR3 sequence (DNA): TGTGCCAGCAGCATTATTACAGGGGTCGATGAGCAGTTCTTC. Amino acid sequence: CASSIITGVDEQFF.

The sample holds a few counts of this clonotype. The J gene is TRBJ1-1, the V gene TRBV20-1, with D tentatively TRBD1 (6 bases). The CDR3 extends over 15 amino acids. The ends were cut back, 6 bases at V and 1 base at J, with 18 bases in the middle. CDR1 is DFQATT and CDR2 is SNEGSKA in the germline V gene (reference sequence). The CDR3 sequence is CSANRAGRGNTEAFF. The CDR3 coding sequence is TGCAGTGCGAATCGGGCGGGCAGGGGGAACACTGAAGCTTTCTTT.

The CDR3 sequence is CASSPEMVEQYF. Written as DNA, the CDR3 is TGTGCCAGCAGCCCAGAGATGGTGGAGCAGTACTTC. This rearrangement joins TRBV7-9 to TRBJ2-7; D remains ambiguous. V was pared by 5 bases and J by 7 bases, with 12 bases between. The CDR3 length is 12 residues. Germline V lookup: CDR1 SEHNR, CDR2 FQNEAQ (reference sequence).

This chain joins TRBV5-1 and TRBJ2-7; D assignment may be TRBD1 or TRBD2 (5 bases each). Germline values: CDR1 SGHRS, CDR2 YFSETQ. The CDR3 runs to 15 residues. Trimming removed 4 bases at V and 3 bases at J, with 17 bases between. As DNA, the CDR3 is TGCGCCAGCAGCACCTCTTGGGGGACGATCTACGAGCAGTACTTC. It is translated as CASSTSWGTIYEQYF. The full variable domain, with the rest looked up from reference TRBV5-1 and TRBJ2-7, is KAGVTQTPRYLIKTRGQQVTLSCSPISGHRSVSWYQQTPGQGLQFLFEYFSETQRNKGNFPGRFSGRQFSNSRSEMNVSTLELGDSALYLCASSTSWGTIYEQYFGPGTRLTVT.

This clonotype was recorded a few times. The V call is TRBV7-6, the J call TRBJ1-6; TRBD1 matches at 7 bases. Germline CDR1 is SGHVS and CDR2 is FNYEAQ. The ends lost 5 bases at V and 7 bases at J; junction bases unmatched: 5. This CDR3 contains 14 residues. Here the CDR3 reads CASSLQGRNSPLHF. CDR3 DNA sequence: TGTGCCAGCAGCCTACAGGGGAGAAATTCACCCCTCCACTTT.